This T cell receptor (beta chain) was identified during a study of cytomegalovirus exposure and HLA in healthy donors. Those who donated were healthy bone marrow donors. The PCR was carried out with 60 Vbeta primers and 13 Jbeta primers. TCRdb's copy holds only in-frame clones and misses some; the assay was immunoSEQ multiplex PCR. The sample records about 120,000 clones, over 60% being singletons. V dropped 6 bases and J dropped 1; count of bases not matched to a gene: 2. This CDR3 is 14 amino acids long. Looked up from germline, CDR1 is KGHSH and CDR2 is LQKENI. Study results and caveats: Presence/absence analysis assumed near-uniform sequencing depth across donors. Rarity marked most TCR sequences, yet some public TCRs occurred in many donors.

As regards this clone: The antigen remains undetermined.

The sample taken for sequencing was PBMCs. The source is a human donor in good health. The chain has TRBV18 and TRBJ2-2; the match to TRBD2 covers 7 bases. The CDR3 loop reads CASSAGVNTGELFF. The CDR3 DNA reads TGTGCCAGCTCCGCGGGGGTGAACACCGGGGAGCTGTTTTTT.